A single TCR beta chain is shown here with its context. CDR3 length: 15 residues. Trimming shortened V by 6 bases and J by 2 bases, and 17 bases separated the two germline ends. Germline loops: CDR1 MGHDK, CDR2 SYGVNS. Enrollment shut out patients with autoimmune disease history or systemic immunosuppression. This specimen belongs to a study of OX40 agonist ivuxolimab in advanced cancers. Study context: Having had anti-PD-1, anti-PD-L1 or anti-CTLA-4 therapy before was allowed, and about 42% had some.

Sequenced by immunoSEQ multiplex PCR; TCRdb stores in-frame clones only, minus some. This sample has about 74,000 clones; more than 75% occur once, and the top ten carry less than 1%. J is TRBJ2-7 and V is TRBV25-1, with no clear D. This sequence was found in an adult with an advanced solid tumor such as melanoma, head and neck, liver or kidney cancer. Sequenced here: CD4+ or CD8+ T cells sorted from blood, sampled in a trial of the OX40 agonist ivuxolimab. The CDR3 bases are TGTGCCAGCAGCGAGCATAAGACGGCTACCTACGAGCAGTACTTC. The encoded protein is CASSEHKTATYEQYF.